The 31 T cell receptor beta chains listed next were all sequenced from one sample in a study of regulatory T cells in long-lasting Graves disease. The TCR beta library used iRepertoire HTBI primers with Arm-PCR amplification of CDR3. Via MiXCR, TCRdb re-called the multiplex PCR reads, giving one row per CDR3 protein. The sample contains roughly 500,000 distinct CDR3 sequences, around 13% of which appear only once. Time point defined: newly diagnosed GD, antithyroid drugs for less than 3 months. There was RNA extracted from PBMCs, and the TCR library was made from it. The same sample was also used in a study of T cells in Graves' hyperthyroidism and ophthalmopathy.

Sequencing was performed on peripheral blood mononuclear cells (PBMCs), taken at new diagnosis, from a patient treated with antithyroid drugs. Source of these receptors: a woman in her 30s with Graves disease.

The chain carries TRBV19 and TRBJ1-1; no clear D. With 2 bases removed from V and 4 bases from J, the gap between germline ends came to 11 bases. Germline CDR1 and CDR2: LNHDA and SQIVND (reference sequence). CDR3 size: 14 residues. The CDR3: CASSIRTSGTEAFF. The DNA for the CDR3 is TGTGCCAGTAGTATACGGACCTCGGGCACTGAAGCTTTCTTT. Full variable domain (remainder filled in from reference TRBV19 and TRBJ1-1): DGGITQSPKYLFRKEGQNVTLSCEQNLNHDAMYWYRQDPGQGLRLIYYSQIVNDFQKGDIAEGYSVSREKKESFPLTVTSAQKNPTAFYLCASSIRTSGTEAFFGQGTRLTVV.

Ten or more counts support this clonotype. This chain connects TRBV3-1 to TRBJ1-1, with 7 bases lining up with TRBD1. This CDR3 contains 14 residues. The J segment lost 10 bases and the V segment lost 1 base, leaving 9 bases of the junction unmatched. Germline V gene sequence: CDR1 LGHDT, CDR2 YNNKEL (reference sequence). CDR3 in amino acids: CASSQARQGVGAFF. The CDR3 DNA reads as TGTGCCAGCAGCCAAGCACGACAGGGTGTAGGAGCTTTCTTT.

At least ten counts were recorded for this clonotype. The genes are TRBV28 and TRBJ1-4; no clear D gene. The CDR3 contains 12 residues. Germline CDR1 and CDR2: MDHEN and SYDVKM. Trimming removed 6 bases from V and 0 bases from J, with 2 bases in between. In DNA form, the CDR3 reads TGTGCCAGCAGGGCAACTAATGAAAAACTGTTTTTT. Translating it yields CASRATNEKLFF.

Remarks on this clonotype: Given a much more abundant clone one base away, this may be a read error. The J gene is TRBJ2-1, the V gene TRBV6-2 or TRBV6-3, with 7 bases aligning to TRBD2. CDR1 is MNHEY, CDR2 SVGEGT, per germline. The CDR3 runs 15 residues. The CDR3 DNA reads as TGTGCCAGCAGTGAAGAGCAGGCGGGAGCCGATGAGCGGTTCTTC. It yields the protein CASSEEQAGADERFF.

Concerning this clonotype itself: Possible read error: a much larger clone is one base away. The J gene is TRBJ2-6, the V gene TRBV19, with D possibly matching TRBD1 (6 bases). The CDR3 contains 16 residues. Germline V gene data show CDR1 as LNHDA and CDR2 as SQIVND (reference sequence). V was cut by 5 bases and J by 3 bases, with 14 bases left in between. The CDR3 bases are TGTGCCAGTAGTGGGCGCAGGGGCTATGGGGCCAACGTCCTGACTTTC. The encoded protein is CASSGRRGYGANVLTF.

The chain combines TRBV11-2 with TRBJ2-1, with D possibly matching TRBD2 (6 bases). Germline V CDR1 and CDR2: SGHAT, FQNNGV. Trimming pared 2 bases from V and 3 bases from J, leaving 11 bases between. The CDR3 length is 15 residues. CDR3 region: CASSLYLANYNEQFF. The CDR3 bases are TGTGCCAGCAGCTTATACCTAGCGAACTACAATGAGCAGTTCTTC. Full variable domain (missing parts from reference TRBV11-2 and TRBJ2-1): EAGVAQSPRYKIIEKRQSVAFWCNPISGHATLYWYQQILGQGPKLLIQFQNNGVVDDSQLPKDRFSAERLKGVDSTLKIQPAKLEDSAVYLCASSLYLANYNEQFFGPGTRLTVL.

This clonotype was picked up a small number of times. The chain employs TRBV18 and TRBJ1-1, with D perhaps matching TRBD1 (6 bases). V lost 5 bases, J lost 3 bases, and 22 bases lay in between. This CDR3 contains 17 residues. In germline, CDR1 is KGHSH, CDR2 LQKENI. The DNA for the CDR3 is TGTGCCAGCTCAATACTATTCGGGGGCGAGGGGGACACTGAAGCTTTCTTT. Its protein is CASSILFGGEGDTEAFF.

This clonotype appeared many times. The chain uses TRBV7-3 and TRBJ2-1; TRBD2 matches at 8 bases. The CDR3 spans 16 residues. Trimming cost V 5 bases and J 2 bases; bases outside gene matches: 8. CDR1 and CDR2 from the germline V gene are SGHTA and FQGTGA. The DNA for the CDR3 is TGTGCCAGCAGCCTTCGAGCGGGAGTCACCTACAATGAGCAGTTCTTC. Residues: CASSLRAGVTYNEQFF.

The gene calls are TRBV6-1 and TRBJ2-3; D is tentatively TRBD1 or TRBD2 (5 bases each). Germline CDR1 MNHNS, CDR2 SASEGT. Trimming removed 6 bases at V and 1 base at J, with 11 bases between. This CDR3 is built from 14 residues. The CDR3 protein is CASSGRGRTDTQYF. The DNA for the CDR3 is TGTGCCAGCAGCGGCCGGGGCCGCACAGATACGCAGTATTTT.

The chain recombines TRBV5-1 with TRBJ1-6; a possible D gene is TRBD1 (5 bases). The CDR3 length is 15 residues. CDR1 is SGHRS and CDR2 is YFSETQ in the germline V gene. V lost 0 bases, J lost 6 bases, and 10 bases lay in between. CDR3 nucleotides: TGCGCCAGCAGCTTGGGGGACGGCGGTAATTCACCCCTCCACTTT. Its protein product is CASSLGDGGNSPLHF.

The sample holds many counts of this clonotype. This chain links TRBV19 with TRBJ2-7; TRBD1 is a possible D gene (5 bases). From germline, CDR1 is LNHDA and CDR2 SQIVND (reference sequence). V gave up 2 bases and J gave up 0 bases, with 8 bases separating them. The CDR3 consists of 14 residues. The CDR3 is CASSISGISYEQYF. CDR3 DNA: TGTGCCAGTAGTATATCAGGGATCTCCTACGAGCAGTACTTC.

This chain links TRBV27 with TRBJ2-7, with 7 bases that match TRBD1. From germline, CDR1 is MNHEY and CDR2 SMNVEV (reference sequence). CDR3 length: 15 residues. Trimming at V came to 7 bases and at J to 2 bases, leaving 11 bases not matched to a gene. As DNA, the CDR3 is TGTGCCAGCACTAGACGAGGGGGCGGACCCTACGAGCAGTACTTC. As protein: CASTRRGGGPYEQYF.

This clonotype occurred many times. The CDR3 here is CASSEDEVGEQFF. In DNA, the CDR3 is TGTGCCAGCAGTGAAGATGAGGTCGGTGAGCAGTTCTTC. The genes are TRBV2 and TRBJ2-1, with D unresolved. Trimming stripped 1 base from V and 9 bases from J, with 10 bases between. The germline gives CDR1 SNHLY, CDR2 FYNNEI. CDR3 length equals 13 residues.

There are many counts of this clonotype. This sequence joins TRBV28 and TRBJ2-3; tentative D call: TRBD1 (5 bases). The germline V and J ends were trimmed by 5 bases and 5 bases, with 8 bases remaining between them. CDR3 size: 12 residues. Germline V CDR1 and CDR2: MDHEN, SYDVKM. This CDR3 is CASSQGLDTQYF. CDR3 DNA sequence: TGTGCCAGCAGTCAGGGTTTAGATACGCAGTATTTT. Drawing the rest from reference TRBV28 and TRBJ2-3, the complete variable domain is DVKVTQSSRYLVKRTGEKVFLECVQDMDHENMFWYRQDPGLGLRLIYFSYDVKMKEKGDIPEGYSVSREKKERFSLILESASTNQTSMYLCASSQGLDTQYFGPGTRLTVL.

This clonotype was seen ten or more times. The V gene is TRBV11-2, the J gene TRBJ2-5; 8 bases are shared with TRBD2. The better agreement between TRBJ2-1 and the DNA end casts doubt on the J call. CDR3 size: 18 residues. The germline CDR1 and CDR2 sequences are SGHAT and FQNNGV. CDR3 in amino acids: CASSLGAGGPVWDDEQFF. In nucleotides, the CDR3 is TGTGCCAGCAGCTTAGGGGCGGGAGGCCCCGTCTGGGATGATGAGCAGTTCTTC.

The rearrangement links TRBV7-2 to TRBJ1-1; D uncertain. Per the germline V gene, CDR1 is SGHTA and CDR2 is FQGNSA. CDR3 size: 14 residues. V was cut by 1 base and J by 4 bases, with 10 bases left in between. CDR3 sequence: CASSLGMVGTEAFF. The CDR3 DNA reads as TGTGCCAGCAGCTTAGGAATGGTGGGCACTGAAGCTTTCTTT. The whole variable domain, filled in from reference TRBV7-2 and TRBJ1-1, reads GAGVSQSPSNKVTEKGKDVELRCDPISGHTALYWYRQSLGQGLEFLIYFQGNSAPDKSGLPSDRFSAERTGGSVSTLTIQRTQQEDSAVYLCASSLGMVGTEAFFGQGTRLTVV.

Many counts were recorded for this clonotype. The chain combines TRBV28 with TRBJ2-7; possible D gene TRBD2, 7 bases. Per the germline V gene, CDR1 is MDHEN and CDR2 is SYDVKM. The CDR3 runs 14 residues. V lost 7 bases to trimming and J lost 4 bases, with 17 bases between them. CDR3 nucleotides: TGTGCCAGCACCCTAGGGGGGGGGGGGTACGAGCAGTACTTC. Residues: CASTLGGGGYEQYF.

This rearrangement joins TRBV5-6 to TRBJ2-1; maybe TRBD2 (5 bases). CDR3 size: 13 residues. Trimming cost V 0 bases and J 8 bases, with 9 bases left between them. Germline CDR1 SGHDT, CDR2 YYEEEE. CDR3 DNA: TGTGCCAGCAGCTTGGGAGGGAACCATGAGCAGTTCTTC. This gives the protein CASSLGGNHEQFF.

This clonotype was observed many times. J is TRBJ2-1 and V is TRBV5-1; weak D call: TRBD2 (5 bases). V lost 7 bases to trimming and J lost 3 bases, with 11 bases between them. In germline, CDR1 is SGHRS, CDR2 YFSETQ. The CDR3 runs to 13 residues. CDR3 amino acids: CASAVARYNEQFF. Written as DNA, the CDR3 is TGCGCCAGCGCAGTAGCGCGCTACAATGAGCAGTTCTTC. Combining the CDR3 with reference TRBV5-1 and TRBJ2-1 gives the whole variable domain KAGVTQTPRYLIKTRGQQVTLSCSPISGHRSVSWYQQTPGQGLQFLFEYFSETQRNKGNFPGRFSGRQFSNSRSEMNVSTLELGDSALYLCASAVARYNEQFFGPGTRLTVL.

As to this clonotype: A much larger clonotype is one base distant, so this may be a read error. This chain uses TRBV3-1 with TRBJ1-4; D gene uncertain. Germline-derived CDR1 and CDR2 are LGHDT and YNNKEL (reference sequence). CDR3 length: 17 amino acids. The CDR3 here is CASSQEFRPATNERLFF. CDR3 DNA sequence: TGTGCCAGCAGCCAAGAATTCCGTCCCGCAACTAATGAAAGACTGTTTTTT.

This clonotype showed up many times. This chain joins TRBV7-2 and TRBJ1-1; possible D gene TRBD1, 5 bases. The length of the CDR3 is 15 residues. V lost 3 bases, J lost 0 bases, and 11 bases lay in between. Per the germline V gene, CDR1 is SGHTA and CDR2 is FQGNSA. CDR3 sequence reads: CASSFEGRVNTEAFF. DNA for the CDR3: TGTGCCAGCAGCTTCGAGGGGCGGGTGAACACTGAAGCTTTCTTT.

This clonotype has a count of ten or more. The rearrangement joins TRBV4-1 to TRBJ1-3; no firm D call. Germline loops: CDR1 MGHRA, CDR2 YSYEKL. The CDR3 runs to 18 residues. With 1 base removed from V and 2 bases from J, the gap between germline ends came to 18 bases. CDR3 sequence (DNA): TGCGCCAGCAGCCAAGGATTAAGACGGAGTTGGACTGGAAACACCATATATTTT. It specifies CASSQGLRRSWTGNTIYF.

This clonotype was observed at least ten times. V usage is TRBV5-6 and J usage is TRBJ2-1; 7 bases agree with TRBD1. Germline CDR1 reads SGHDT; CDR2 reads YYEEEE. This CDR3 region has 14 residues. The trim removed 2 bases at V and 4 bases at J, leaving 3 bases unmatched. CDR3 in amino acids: CASSFGTEYNEQFF. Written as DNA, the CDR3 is TGTGCCAGCAGCTTCGGGACAGAGTACAATGAGCAGTTCTTC.

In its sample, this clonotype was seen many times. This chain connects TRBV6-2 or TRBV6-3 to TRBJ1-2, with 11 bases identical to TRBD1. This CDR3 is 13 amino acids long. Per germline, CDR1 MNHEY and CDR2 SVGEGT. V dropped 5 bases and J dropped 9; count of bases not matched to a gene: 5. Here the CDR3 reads CASSEGTGGRYTF. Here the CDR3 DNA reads TGTGCCAGCAGTGAAGGGACAGGGGGTCGCTACACCTTC.

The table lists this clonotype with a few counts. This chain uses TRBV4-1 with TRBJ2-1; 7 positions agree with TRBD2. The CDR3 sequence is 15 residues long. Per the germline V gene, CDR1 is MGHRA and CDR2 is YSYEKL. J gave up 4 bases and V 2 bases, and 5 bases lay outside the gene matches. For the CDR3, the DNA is TGCGCCAGCAGCCAACCAGCGGGAAGATACAATGAGCAGTTCTTC. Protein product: CASSQPAGRYNEQFF.

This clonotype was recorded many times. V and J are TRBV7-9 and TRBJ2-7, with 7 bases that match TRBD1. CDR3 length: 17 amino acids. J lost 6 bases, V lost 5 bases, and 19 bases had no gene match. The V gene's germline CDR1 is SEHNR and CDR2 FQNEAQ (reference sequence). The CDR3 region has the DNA TGTGCCAGCAGCCCTACCTCCGACAGGGCAAAAACAAGCGAGCAGTACTTC. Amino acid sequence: CASSPTSDRAKTSEQYF.

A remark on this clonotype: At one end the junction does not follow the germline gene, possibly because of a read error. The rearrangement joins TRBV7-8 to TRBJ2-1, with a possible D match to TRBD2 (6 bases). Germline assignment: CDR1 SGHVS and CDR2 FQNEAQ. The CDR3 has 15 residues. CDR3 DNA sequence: TGTGCCAGCAGCTTGCGGGACTCCTCCTGCAATGAGCAGTTCTTC. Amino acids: CASSLRDSSCNEQFF.

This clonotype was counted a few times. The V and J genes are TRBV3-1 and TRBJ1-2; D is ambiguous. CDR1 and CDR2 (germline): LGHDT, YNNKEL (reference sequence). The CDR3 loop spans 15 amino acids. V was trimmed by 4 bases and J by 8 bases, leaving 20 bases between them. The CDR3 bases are TGTGCCAGCAGCCCCAAAGGACTTCCTTGGTGGGGCTACACCTTC. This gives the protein CASSPKGLPWWGYTF.

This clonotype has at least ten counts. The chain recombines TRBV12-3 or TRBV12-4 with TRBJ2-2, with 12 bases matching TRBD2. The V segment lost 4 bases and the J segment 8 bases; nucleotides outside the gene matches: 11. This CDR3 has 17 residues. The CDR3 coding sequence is TGTGCCAGCAGTTCGACTAGCGGGAGCTTTAAGGTGGGGGAGCTGTTTTTT. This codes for CASSSTSGSFKVGELFF.

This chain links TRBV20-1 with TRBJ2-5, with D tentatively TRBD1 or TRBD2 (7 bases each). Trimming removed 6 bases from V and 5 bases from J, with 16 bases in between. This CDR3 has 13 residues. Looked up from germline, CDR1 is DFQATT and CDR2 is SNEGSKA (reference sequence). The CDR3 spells CSAPGGGRETQYF. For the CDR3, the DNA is TGCAGTGCACCAGGGGGGGGGAGGGAGACCCAGTACTTC.

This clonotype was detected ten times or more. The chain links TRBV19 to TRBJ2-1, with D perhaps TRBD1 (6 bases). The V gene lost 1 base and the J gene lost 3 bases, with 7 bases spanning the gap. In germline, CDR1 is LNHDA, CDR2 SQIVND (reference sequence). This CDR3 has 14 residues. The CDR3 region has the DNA TGTGCCAGTAGTATAGCAGGGGACTACAATGAGCAGTTCTTC. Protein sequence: CASSIAGDYNEQFF. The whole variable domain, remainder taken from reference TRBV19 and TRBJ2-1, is DGGITQSPKYLFRKEGQNVTLSCEQNLNHDAMYWYRQDPGQGLRLIYYSQIVNDFQKGDIAEGYSVSREKKESFPLTVTSAQKNPTAFYLCASSIAGDYNEQFFGPGTRLTVL.